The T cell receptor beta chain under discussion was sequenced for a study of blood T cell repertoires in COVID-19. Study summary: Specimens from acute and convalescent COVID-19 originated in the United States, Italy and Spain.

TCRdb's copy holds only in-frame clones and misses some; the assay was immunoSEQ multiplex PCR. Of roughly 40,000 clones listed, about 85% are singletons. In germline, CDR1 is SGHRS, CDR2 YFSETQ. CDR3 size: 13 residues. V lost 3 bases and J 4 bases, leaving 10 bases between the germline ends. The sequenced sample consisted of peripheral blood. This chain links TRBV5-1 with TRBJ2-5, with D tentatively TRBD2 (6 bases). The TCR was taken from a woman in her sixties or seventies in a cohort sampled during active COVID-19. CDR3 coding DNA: TGCGCCAGCAGCTATATGGGGGGAGAGACCCAGTACTTC. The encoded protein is CASSYMGGETQYF.